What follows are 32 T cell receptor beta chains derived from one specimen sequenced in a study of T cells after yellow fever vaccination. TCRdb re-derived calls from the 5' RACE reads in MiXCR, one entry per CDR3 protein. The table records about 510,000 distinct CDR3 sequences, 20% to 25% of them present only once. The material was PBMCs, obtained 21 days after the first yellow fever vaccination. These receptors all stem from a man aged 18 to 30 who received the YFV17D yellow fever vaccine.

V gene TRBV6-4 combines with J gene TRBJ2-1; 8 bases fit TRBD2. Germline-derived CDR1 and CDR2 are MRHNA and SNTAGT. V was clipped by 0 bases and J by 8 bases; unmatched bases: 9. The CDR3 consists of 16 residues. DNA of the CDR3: TGTGCCAGCAGTGACTCGGCGGCGGGGGGTTTCGATGAGCAGTTCTTC. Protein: CASSDSAAGGFDEQFF.

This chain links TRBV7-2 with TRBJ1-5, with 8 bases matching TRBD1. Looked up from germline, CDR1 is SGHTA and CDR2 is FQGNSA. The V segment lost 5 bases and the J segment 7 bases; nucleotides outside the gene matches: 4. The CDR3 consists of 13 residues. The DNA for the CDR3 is TGTGCCAGCAGCACGGGACAGGCGCAGCCCCAGCATTTT. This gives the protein CASSTGQAQPQHF.

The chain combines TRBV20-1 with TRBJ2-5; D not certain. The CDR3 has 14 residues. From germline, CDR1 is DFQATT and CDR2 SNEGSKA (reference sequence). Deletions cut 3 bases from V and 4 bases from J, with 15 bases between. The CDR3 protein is CSARNRRKGETQYF. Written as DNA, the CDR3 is TGCAGTGCTAGGAATAGAAGGAAGGGAGAGACCCAGTACTTC.

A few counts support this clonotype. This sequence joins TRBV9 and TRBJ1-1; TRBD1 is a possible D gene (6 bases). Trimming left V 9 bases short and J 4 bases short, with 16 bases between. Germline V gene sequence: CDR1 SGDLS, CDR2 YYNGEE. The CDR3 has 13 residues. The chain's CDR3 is CANQQGVGTEAFF. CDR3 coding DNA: TGTGCCAACCAACAGGGAGTGGGCACTGAAGCTTTCTTT.

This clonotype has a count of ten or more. As DNA, the CDR3 is TGCGCCAGCAGCTCCAGGACGGGCGAGACCCAGTACTTC. Its protein product is CASSSRTGETQYF. The V and J genes are TRBV5-1 and TRBJ2-5; D is uncertain. CDR1 and CDR2 (germline): SGHRS, YFSETQ. The CDR3 loop spans 13 amino acids. V gave up 3 bases and J gave up 5 bases, with 11 bases separating them.

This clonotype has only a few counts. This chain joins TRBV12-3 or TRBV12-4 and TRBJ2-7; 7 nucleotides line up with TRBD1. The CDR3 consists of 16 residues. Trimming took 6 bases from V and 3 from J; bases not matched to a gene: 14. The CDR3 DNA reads TGTGCCAGCAGGGGAGACAGGGTCCTAAACTACTACGAGCAGTACTTC. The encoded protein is CASRGDRVLNYYEQYF.

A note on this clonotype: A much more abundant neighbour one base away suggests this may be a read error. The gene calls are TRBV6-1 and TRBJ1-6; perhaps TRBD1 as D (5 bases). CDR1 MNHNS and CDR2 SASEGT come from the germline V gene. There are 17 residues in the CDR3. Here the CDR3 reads CASSDRLGLNYNTPLHF. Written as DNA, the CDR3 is TGTGCCAGCAGTGACCGGTTGGGGCTGAACTATAATACACCCCTCCACTTT.

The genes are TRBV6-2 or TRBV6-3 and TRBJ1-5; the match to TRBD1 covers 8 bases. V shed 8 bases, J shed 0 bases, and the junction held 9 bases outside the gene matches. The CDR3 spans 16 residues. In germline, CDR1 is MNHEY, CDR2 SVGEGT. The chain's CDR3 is CASADREPYSNQPQHF. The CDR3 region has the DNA TGTGCCAGCGCGGACAGGGAGCCCTATAGCAATCAGCCCCAGCATTTT.

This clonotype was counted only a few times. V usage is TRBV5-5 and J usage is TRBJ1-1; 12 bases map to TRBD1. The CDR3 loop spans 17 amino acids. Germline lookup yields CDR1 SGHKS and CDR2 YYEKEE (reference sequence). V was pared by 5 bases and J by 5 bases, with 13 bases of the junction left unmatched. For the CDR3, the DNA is TGTGCCAGCAGGGGACAGGGGGCGAGTGGTGCGGGAACTGAAGCTTTCTTT. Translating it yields CASRGQGASGAGTEAFF.

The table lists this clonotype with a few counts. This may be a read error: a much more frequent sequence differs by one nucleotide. The CDR3 loop reads CASSLGMDQTQHF. The CDR3 DNA is TGTGCCAGCAGCTTAGGGATGGATCAGACCCAGCATTTT. The chain links TRBV7-2 to TRBJ1-5, with D hard to call. The CDR3 runs to 13 residues. CDR1 is SGHTA, CDR2 FQGNSA, per germline.

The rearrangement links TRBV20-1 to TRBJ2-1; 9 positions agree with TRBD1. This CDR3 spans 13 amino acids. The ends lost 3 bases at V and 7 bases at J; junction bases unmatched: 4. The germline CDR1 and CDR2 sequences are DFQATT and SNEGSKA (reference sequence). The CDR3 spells CSARGQGSNEQFF. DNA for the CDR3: TGCAGTGCTAGGGGACAGGGTTCAAATGAGCAGTTCTTC.

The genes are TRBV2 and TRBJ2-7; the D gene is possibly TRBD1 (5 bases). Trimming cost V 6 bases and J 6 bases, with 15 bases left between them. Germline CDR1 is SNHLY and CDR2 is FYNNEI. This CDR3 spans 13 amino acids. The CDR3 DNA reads TGTGCCAGCAGGCAGGACACGGTCGCCGAGCAGTACTTC. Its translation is CASRQDTVAEQYF.

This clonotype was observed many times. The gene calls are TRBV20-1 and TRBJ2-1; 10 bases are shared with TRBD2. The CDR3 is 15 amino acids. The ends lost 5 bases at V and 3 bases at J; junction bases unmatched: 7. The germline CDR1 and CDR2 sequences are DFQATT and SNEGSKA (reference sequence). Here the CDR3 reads CSAGLAGGYYNEQFF. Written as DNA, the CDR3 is TGCAGTGCTGGTTTAGCGGGGGGCTACTACAATGAGCAGTTCTTC.

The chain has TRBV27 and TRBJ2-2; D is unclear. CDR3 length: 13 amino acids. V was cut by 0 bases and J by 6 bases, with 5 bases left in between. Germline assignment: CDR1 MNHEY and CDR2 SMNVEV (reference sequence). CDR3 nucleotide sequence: TGTGCCAGCAGTTTATCTCAAGCCGGGGAGCTGTTTTTT. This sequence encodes CASSLSQAGELFF.

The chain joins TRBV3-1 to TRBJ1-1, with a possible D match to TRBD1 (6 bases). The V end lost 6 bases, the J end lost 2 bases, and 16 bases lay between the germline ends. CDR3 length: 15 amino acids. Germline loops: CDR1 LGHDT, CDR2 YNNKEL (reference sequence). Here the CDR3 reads CASSRRDTGNTEAFF. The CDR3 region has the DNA TGTGCCAGCAGTCGCCGGGACACGGGCAACACTGAAGCTTTCTTT.

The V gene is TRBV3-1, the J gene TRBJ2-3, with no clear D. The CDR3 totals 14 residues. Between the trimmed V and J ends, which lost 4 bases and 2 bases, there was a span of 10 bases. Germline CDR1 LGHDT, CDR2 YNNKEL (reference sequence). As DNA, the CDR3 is TGTGCCAGCAGCCTATTAAGGCTCACAGATACGCAGTATTTT. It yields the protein CASSLLRLTDTQYF.

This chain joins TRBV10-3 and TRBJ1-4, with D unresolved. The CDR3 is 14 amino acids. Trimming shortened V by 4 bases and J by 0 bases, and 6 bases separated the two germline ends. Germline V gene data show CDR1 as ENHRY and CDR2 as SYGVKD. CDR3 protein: CAISGTPTNEKLFF. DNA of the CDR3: TGTGCCATCAGTGGTACACCAACTAATGAAAAACTGTTTTTT.

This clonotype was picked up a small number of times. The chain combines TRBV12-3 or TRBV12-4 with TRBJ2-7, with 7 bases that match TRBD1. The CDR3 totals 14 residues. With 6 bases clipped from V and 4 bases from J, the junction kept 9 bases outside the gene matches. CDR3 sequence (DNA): TGTGCCAGCAGCCTCAGGGGGAACGGGTACGAGCAGTACTTC. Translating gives CASSLRGNGYEQYF.

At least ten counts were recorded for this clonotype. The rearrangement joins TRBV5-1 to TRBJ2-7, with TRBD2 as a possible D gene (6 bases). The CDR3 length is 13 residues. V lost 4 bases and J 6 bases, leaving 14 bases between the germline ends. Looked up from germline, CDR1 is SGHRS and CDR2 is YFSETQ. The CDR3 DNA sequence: TGCGCCAGCAGCACCTCCCTGGGGGGCGAGCAGTACGTC. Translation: CASSTSLGGEQYV.

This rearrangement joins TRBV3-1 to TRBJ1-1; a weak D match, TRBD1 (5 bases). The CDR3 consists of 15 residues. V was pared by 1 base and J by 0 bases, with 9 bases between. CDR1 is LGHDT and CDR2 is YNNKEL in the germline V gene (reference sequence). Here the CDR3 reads CASSQGGGMNTEAFF. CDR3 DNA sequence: TGTGCCAGCAGCCAAGGCGGGGGAATGAACACTGAAGCTTTCTTT.

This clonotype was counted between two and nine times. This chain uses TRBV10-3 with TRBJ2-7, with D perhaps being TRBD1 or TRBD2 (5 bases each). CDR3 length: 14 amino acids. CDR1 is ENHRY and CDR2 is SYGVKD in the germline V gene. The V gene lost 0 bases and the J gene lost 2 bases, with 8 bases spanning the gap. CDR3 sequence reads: CAISESRGAYEQYV. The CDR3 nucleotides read TGTGCCATCAGTGAGTCGAGGGGAGCCTACGAGCAGTACGTC.

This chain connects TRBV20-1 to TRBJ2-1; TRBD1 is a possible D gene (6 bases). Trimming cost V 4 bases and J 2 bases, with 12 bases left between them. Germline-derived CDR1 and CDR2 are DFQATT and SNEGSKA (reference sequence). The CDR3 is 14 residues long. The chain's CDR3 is CSATSRDTYNEQFF. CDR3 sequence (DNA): TGCAGTGCTACGTCCCGGGACACCTACAATGAGCAGTTCTTC.

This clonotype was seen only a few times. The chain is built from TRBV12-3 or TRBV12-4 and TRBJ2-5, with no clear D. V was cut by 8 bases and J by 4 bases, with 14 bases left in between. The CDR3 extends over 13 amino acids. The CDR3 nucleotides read TGTGCCAGCCTGTCGAGCAAAGGAGAGACCCAGTACTTC. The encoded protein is CASLSSKGETQYF.

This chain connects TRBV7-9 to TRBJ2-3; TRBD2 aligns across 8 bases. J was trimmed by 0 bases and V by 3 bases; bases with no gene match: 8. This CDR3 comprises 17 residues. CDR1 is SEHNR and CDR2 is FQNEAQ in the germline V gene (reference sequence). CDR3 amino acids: CASSFGGGRTSTDTQYF. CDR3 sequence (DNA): TGTGCCAGCAGCTTCGGCGGGGGGAGAACTAGCACAGATACGCAGTATTTT.

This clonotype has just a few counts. CDR3 sequence reads: CASSYRTGNTGELFF. As DNA, the CDR3 is TGTGCCAGCAGCTATAGGACAGGGAACACCGGGGAGCTGTTTTTT. The genes are TRBV7-8 and TRBJ2-2, with TRBD1 matching 7 bases. J lost 1 base, V lost 4 bases, and 3 bases had no gene match. Germline values: CDR1 SGHVS, CDR2 FQNEAQ. The CDR3 contains 15 residues.

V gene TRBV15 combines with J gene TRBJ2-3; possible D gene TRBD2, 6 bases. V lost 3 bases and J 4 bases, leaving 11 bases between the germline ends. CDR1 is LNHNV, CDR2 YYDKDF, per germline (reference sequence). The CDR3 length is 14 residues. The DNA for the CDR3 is TGTGCCACCAGCAGTCTATCGGGGGCAGATACGCAGTATTTT. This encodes CATSSLSGADTQYF.

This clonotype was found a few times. The CDR3 bases are TGCGCCAGCAGCTTGGCCCCAGCGGGGATGTCCTACAATGAGCAGTTCTTC. This codes for CASSLAPAGMSYNEQFF. This chain connects TRBV5-1 to TRBJ2-1; 7 bases match TRBD2. V was pared by 0 bases and J by 1 base, with 7 bases of the junction left unmatched. The CDR3 has 17 amino acids. CDR1 and CDR2 (germline): SGHRS, YFSETQ. Supplemented by reference TRBV5-1 and TRBJ2-1, the full variable domain reads KAGVTQTPRYLIKTRGQQVTLSCSPISGHRSVSWYQQTPGQGLQFLFEYFSETQRNKGNFPGRFSGRQFSNSRSEMNVSTLELGDSALYLCASSLAPAGMSYNEQFFGPGTRLTVL.

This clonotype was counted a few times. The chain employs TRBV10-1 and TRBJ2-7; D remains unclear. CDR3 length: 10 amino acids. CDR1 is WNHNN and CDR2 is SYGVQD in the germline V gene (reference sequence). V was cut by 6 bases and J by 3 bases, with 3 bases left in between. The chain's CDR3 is CASSNYEQYV. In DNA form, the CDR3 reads TGCGCCAGCAGCAACTACGAGCAGTACGTC.

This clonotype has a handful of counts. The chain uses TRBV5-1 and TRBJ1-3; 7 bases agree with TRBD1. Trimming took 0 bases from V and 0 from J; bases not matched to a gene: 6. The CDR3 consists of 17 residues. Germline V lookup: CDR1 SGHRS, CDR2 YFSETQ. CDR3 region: CASSLGGTANSGNTIYF. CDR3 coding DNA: TGCGCCAGCAGCTTGGGTGGGACAGCTAACTCTGGAAACACCATATATTTT.

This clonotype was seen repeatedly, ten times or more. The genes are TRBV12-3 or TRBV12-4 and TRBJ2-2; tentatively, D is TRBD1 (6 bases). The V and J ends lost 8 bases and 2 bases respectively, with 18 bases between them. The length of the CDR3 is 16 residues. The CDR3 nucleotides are TGTGCCAGCGGCGATCCGGGACACAGAAACACCGGGGAGCTGTTTTTT. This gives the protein CASGDPGHRNTGELFF.

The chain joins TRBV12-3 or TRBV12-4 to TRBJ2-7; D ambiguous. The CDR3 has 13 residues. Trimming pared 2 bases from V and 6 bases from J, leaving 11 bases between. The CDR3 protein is CASSLNKPIEQYF. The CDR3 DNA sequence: TGTGCCAGCAGTTTAAATAAGCCAATCGAGCAGTACTTC.

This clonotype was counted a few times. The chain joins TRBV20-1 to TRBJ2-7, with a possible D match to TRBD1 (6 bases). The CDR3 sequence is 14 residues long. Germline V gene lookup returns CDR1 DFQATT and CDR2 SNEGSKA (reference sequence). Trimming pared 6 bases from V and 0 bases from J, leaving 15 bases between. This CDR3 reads CSARPGHSSYEQYF. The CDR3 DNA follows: TGCAGTGCCAGACCGGGACATTCCTCCTACGAGCAGTACTTC.